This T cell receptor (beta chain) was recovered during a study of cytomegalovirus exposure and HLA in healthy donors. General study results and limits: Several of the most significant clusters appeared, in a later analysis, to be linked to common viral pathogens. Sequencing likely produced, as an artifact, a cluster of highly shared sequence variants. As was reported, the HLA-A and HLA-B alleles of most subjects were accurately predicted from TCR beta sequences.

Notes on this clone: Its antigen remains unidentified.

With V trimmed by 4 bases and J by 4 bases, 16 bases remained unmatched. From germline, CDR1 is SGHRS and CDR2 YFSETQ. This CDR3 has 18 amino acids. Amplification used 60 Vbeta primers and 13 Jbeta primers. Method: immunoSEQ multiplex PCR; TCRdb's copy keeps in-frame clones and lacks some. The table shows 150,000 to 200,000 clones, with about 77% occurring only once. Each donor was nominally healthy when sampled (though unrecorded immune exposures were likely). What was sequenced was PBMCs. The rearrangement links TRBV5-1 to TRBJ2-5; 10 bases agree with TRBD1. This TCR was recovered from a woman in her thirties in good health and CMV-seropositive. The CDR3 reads CASSRQGAQLGVGETQYF. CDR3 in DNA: TGCGCCAGCAGCCGACAGGGGGCCCAATTGGGAGTGGGAGAGACCCAGTACTTC.